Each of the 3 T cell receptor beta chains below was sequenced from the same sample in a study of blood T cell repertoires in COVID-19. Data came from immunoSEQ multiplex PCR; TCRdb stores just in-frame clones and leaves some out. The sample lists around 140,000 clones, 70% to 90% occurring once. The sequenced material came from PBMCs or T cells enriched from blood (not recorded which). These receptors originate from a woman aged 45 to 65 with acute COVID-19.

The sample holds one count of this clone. The CDR3 loop is CSVEGQGSLGEQYF. The CDR3 DNA reads as TGCAGCGTTGAAGGCCAGGGAAGTCTTGGCGAGCAGTACTTC. This rearrangement joins TRBV29-1 to TRBJ2-7; the D gene is possibly TRBD1 (5 bases). V lost 1 base and J 6 bases, leaving 16 bases between the germline ends. The CDR3 has 14 amino acids. CDR1 SQVTM and CDR2 ANQGSEA come from the germline V gene.

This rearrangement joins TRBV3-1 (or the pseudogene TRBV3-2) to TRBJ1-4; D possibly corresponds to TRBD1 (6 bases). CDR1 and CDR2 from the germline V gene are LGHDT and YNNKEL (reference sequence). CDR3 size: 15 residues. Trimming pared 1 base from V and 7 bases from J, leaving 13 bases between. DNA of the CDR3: TGTGCCAGCAGCCAAGGAGGGGGTGGGCGTGAAAAACTGTTTTTT. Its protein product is CASSQGGGGREKLFF.

CDR3 amino acids: CASSVSPGQGGSPLHF. As DNA, the CDR3 is TGCGCCAGCAGCGTCAGCCCAGGACAGGGGGGGTCACCCCTCCACTTT. This sequence joins TRBV5-1 and TRBJ1-6; 10 nucleotides match TRBD1. CDR1 and CDR2 (germline): SGHRS, YFSETQ. Trimming took 4 bases from V and 10 from J; bases not matched to a gene: 11. The CDR3 loop spans 16 amino acids.